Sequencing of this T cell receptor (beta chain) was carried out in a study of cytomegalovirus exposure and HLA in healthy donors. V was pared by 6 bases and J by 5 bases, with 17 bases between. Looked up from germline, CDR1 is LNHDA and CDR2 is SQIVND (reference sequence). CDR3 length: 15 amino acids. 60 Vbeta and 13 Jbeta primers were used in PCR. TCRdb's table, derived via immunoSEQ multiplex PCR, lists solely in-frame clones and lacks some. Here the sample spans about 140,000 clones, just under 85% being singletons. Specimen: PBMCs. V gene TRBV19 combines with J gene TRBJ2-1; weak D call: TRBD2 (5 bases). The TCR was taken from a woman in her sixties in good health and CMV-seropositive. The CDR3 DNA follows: TGTGCCAGTAGCCCGGAGGAGGTCCCTAACAATGAGCAGTTCTTC. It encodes CASSPEEVPNNEQFF.